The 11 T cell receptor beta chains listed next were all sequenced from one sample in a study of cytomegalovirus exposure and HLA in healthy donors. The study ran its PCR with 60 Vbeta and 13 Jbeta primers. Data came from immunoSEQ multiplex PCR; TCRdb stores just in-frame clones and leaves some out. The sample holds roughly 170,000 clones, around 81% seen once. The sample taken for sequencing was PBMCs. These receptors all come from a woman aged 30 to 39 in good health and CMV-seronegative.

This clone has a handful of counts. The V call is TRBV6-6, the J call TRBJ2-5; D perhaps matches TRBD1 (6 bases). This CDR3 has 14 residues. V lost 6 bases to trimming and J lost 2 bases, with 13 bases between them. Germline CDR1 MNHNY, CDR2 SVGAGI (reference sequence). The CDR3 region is CASSRGQLQETQYF. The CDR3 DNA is TGTGCCAGCAGCCGTGGACAGTTACAAGAGACCCAGTACTTC.

The CDR3 here is CASSRDRAVNTEAFF. The CDR3, as DNA: TGTGCCAGCAGTAGAGACAGGGCCGTTAACACTGAAGCTTTCTTT. The rearrangement uses TRBV2 and TRBJ1-1; 7 nucleotides agree with TRBD1. Germline assignment: CDR1 SNHLY and CDR2 FYNNEI. Germline trimming cut 5 bases from V and 2 bases from J; bases unmatched to any gene: 8. The CDR3 spans 15 residues. Full variable domain (missing parts from reference TRBV2 and TRBJ1-1): EPEVTQTPSHQVTQMGQEVILRCVPISNHLYFYWYRQILGQKVEFLVSFYNNEISEKSEIFDDQFSVERPDGSNFTLKIRSTKLEDSAMYFCASSRDRAVNTEAFFGQGTRLTVV.

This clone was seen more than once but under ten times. The CDR3 DNA reads as TGTGCCAGCAGCCCCACAGGAATCTCTGGAAACACCATATATTTT. Translation: CASSPTGISGNTIYF. The rearrangement joins TRBV7-9 to TRBJ1-3; maybe TRBD1 (5 bases). V lost 5 bases, J lost 0 bases, and 11 bases lay in between. The germline V gene has CDR1 SEHNR and CDR2 FQNEAQ (reference sequence). This CDR3 is 15 amino acids long.

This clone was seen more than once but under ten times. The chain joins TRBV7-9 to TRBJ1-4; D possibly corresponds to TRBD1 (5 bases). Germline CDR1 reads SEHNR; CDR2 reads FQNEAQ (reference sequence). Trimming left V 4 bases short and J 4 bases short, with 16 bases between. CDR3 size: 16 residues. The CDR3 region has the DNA TGTGCCAGCAGCTCCCAGCCCCCGGACAATAATGAAAAACTGTTTTTT. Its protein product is CASSSQPPDNNEKLFF.

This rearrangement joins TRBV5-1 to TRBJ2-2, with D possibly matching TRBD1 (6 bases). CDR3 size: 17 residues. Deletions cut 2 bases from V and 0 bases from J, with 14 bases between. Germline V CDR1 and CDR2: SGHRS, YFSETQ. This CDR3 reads CASSFPQGQTNTGELFF. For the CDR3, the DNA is TGCGCCAGCAGCTTCCCGCAGGGGCAGACGAACACCGGGGAGCTGTTTTTT.

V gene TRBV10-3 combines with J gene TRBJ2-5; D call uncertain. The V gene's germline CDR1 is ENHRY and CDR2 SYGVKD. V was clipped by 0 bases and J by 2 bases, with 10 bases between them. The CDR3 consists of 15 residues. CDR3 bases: TGTGCCATCAGTGAGTCGGGTGGAGATCAAGAGACCCAGTACTTC. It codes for CAISESGGDQETQYF.

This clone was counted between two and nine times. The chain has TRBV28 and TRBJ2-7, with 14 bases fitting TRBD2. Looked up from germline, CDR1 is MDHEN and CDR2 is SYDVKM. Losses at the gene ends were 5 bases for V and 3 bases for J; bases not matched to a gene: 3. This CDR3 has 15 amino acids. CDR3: CASSGTSGSRYEQYF. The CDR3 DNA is TGTGCCAGCAGTGGGACTAGCGGGAGCCGCTACGAGCAGTACTTC.

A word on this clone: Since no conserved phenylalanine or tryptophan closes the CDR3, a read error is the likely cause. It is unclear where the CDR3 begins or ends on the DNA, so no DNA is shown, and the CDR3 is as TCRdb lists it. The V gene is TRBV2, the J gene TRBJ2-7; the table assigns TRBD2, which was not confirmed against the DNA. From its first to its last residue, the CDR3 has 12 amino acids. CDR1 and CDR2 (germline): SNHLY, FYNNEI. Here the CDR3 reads CASSETGRGGAY.

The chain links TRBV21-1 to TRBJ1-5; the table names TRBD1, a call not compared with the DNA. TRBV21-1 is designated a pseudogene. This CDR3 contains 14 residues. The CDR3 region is CASLDSYSNQPQHF. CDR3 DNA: TGTGCCAGCCTGGACAGTTATAGCAATCAGCCCCAGCATTTT.

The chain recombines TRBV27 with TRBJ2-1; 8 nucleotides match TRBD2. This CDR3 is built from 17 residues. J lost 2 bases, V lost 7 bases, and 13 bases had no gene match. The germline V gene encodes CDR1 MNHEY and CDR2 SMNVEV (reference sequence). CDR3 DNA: TGTGCCAGCACCATCCTCACCCCAGCGGGGGCCTACAATGAGCAGTTCTTC. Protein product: CASTILTPAGAYNEQFF.

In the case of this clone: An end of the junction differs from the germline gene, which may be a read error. Here the CDR3 DNA reads TGCGCCAGCCGCTTCCGGGACAACTCCTACGAGCAGTACTTC. Translation gives CASRFRDNSYEQYF. V and J are TRBV5-1 and TRBJ2-7, with D possibly TRBD1 on 6 matching bases. Germline V lookup: CDR1 SGHRS, CDR2 YFSETQ. The CDR3 contains 14 residues.